The 28 T cell receptor beta chains in this list originate from one sample, sequenced in a study of T cell responses to AZD1222 COVID-19 vaccine. Assay used: immunoSEQ multiplex PCR; TCRdb lists only in-frame clones, some missing. The sample lists about 110,000 clones, 85% to 90% occurring once. The source material was peripheral blood, sampled 28 days after the second AZD1222 dose. Receptors were obtained from an adult who received the AZD1222 COVID-19 vaccine.

The chain is built from TRBV27 and TRBJ2-3; 10 bases line up with TRBD2. The CDR3 is 17 residues long. CDR1 and CDR2 from the germline V gene are MNHEY and SMNVEV (reference sequence). The ends lost 2 bases at V and 4 bases at J; junction bases unmatched: 9. As DNA, the CDR3 is TGTGCCAGCAGTTTAGGGATTCTAGCGGGGGTTGCAGATACGCAGTATTTT. This translates into CASSLGILAGVADTQYF.

The rearrangement joins TRBV5-5 to TRBJ2-1; 7 bases agree with TRBD2. This CDR3 has 14 residues. The ends lost 3 bases at V and 5 bases at J; junction bases unmatched: 5. Germline-derived CDR1 and CDR2 are SGHKS and YYEKEE (reference sequence). DNA of the CDR3: TGTGCCAGCAGCTGGGAGGGGAGAGACAATGAGCAGTTCTTC. Translation gives CASSWEGRDNEQFF.

J is TRBJ2-3 and V is TRBV30, with a possible D match to TRBD1 (5 bases). The germline V gene encodes CDR1 GTSNPN and CDR2 SVGIG (reference sequence). The germline V and J ends were trimmed by 3 bases and 5 bases, with 15 bases remaining between them. The CDR3 spans 14 residues. The CDR3 reads CAWRSTARGDTQYF. The CDR3 coding sequence is TGTGCCTGGAGGTCGACGGCAAGGGGAGATACGCAGTATTTT. The full variable domain, rest sourced from reference TRBV30 and TRBJ2-3, is SQTIHQWPATLVQPVGSPLSLECTVEGTSNPNLYWYRQAAGRGLQLLFYSVGIGQISSEVPQNLSASRPQDRQFILSSKKLLLSDSGFYLCAWRSTARGDTQYFGPGTRLTVL.

The chain carries TRBV28 and TRBJ1-1; 7 bases are a match to TRBD1. The trim removed 5 bases at V and 0 bases at J, leaving 18 bases unmatched. Germline loops: CDR1 MDHEN, CDR2 SYDVKM. The CDR3 loop spans 19 amino acids. DNA for the CDR3: TGTGCCAGCAGTCTACTACCCTCCAGGGGGATGGGGATGAACACTGAAGCTTTCTTT. Protein product: CASSLLPSRGMGMNTEAFF.

This rearrangement joins TRBV20-1 to TRBJ2-1; tentatively, D is TRBD2 (6 bases). This CDR3 region has 11 residues. With 3 bases removed from V and 9 bases from J, the gap between germline ends came to 9 bases. Germline V gene sequence: CDR1 DFQATT, CDR2 SNEGSKA (reference sequence). This CDR3 is CSASAGGEQFF. The CDR3 bases are TGCAGTGCTAGTGCCGGGGGTGAGCAGTTCTTC.

This chain links TRBV5-1 with TRBJ1-1; tentative D call: TRBD1 (6 bases). The germline V and J ends were trimmed by 0 bases and 4 bases, with 7 bases remaining between them. The germline gives CDR1 SGHRS, CDR2 YFSETQ. This CDR3 spans 13 amino acids. The CDR3 sequence is CASSLGGGTEAFF. The DNA of the CDR3 is TGCGCCAGCAGCTTGGGAGGGGGCACTGAAGCTTTCTTT.

This chain connects TRBV18 to TRBJ1-1; 7 bases match TRBD1. Losses at the gene ends were 3 bases for V and 5 bases for J; bases not matched to a gene: 12. The CDR3 totals 16 residues. CDR1 is KGHSH and CDR2 is LQKENI in the germline V gene. The CDR3 protein is CASSPRGGGEATEAFF. CDR3 nucleotide sequence: TGTGCCAGCTCACCCCGGGGAGGGGGCGAGGCTACTGAAGCTTTCTTT. Based on the CDR3 plus reference TRBV18 and TRBJ1-1, the full variable domain is NAGVMQNPRHLVRRRGQEARLRCSPMKGHSHVYWYRQLPEEGLKFMVYLQKENIIDESGMPKERFSAEFPKEGPSILRIQQVVRGDSAAYFCASSPRGGGEATEAFFGQGTRLTVV.

The chain links TRBV5-5 to TRBJ2-5; 8 bases line up with TRBD1. Germline CDR1 and CDR2: SGHKS and YYEKEE (reference sequence). Losses at the gene ends were 4 bases for V and 5 bases for J; bases not matched to a gene: 7. The CDR3 has 14 amino acids. The CDR3 protein is CASSLRTGLETQYF. The CDR3 DNA is TGTGCCAGCAGCCTACGGACAGGGCTGGAGACCCAGTACTTC.

The chain has TRBV5-1 and TRBJ2-3; TRBD2 might be the D (6 bases). The V gene lost 4 bases and the J gene lost 0 bases, with 18 bases spanning the gap. CDR3 length equals 17 residues. Germline-derived CDR1 and CDR2 are SGHRS and YFSETQ. Written as DNA, the CDR3 is TGCGCCAGCAGCCCTCCTCGGCTAGCGCAGAGCACAGATACGCAGTATTTT. It is translated as CASSPPRLAQSTDTQYF.

The chain links TRBV6-6 to TRBJ1-4, with a possible D match to TRBD1 (5 bases). The CDR3 is 17 residues long. The V gene's germline CDR1 is MNHNY and CDR2 SVGAGI (reference sequence). V lost 5 bases to trimming and J lost 4 bases, with 20 bases between them. The CDR3, as DNA: TGTGCCAGCAGTCAATGGGGCCTTAGCGCCCTTAATGAAAAACTGTTTTTT. Translation gives CASSQWGLSALNEKLFF.

This rearrangement joins TRBV19 to TRBJ1-4; weak D call: TRBD1 (5 bases). This CDR3 has 18 residues. CDR1 and CDR2 (germline): LNHDA, SQIVND (reference sequence). Trimming stripped 8 bases from V and 8 bases from J, with 30 bases between. The DNA of the CDR3 is TGTGCCAGTCACCCCTTTGGTAGGGGTACTCTACAGAGGGAAAAACTGTTTTTT. Translation: CASHPFGRGTLQREKLFF.

The gene calls are TRBV9 and TRBJ2-2, with D possibly TRBD2 on 6 matching bases. This CDR3 region has 14 residues. The germline V gene encodes CDR1 SGDLS and CDR2 YYNGEE. V dropped 0 bases and J dropped 5 bases, with 8 bases sitting between them. CDR3 sequence (DNA): TGTGCCAGCAGCGTAGACGCGGGAACCGGGGAGCTGTTTTTT. Protein: CASSVDAGTGELFF.

This rearrangement joins TRBV27 to TRBJ2-3; 12 bases line up with TRBD2. CDR1 and CDR2 (germline): MNHEY, SMNVEV (reference sequence). J gave up 4 bases and V 4 bases, and 3 bases lay outside the gene matches. The CDR3 has 15 amino acids. CDR3: CASSSTSGSADTQYF. In DNA, the CDR3 is TGTGCCAGCAGTTCGACTAGCGGGAGCGCAGATACGCAGTATTTT.

Turning to this clone: Other nucleotide sequences in the sample specify the same CDR3. The rearrangement joins TRBV27 to TRBJ2-7; TRBD1 aligns across 9 bases. J gave up 4 bases and V 2 bases, and 6 bases lay outside the gene matches. Per germline, CDR1 MNHEY and CDR2 SMNVEV (reference sequence). This CDR3 contains 15 residues. In DNA form, the CDR3 reads TGTGCCAGCAGTTTAAACAGGGGGCCACGGTACGAGCAGTACTTC. This gives the protein CASSLNRGPRYEQYF.

The V gene is TRBV7-9, the J gene TRBJ2-1, with D perhaps matching TRBD2 (5 bases). The germline CDR1 and CDR2 sequences are SEHNR and FQNEAQ (reference sequence). The length of the CDR3 is 15 residues. V shed 7 bases and J shed 5 bases, with 18 bases lying between them. The DNA of the CDR3 is TGTGCCAGCACGCCAGACGAGGGCATAAACAATGAGCAGTTCTTC. Translating it yields CASTPDEGINNEQFF.

This clone was observed once. The V and J genes are TRBV19 and TRBJ1-2; D is undetermined. The CDR3 extends over 13 amino acids. Germline V gene lookup returns CDR1 LNHDA and CDR2 SQIVND (reference sequence). Trimming took off 7 bases at V and 0 bases at J, with 9 bases between the two ends. In nucleotides, the CDR3 is TGTGCCAGTATGGCCCAAACTAACTATGGCTACACCTTC. Translated, it gives CASMAQTNYGYTF.

The rearrangement uses TRBV2 and TRBJ2-3; 8 nucleotides match TRBD2. Per the germline V gene, CDR1 is SNHLY and CDR2 is FYNNEI. Losses at the gene ends were 8 bases for V and 1 base for J; bases not matched to a gene: 2. CDR3 length equals 13 residues. In DNA form, the CDR3 reads TGTGCCAGCGGAGCGGGGGGCACAGATACGCAGTATTTT. This codes for CASGAGGTDTQYF.

The chain recombines TRBV12-5 with TRBJ2-7; no clear D gene. Germline-derived CDR1 and CDR2 are LGHNT and FRNRAP. V lost 2 bases to trimming and J lost 4 bases, with 24 bases between them. The CDR3 spans 18 residues. The CDR3 DNA is TGTGCTAGTGGTTTGCCCCCACCCCTTGTTCCCTCGAGGTACGAGCAGTACTTC. Its protein product is CASGLPPPLVPSRYEQYF.

The chain combines TRBV18 with TRBJ1-2, with unresolved D. Trimming stripped 8 bases from V and 2 bases from J, with 15 bases between. The CDR3 is made up of 14 amino acids. Germline CDR1 reads KGHSH; CDR2 reads LQKENI. The CDR3 spells CASRRGSGNYGYTF. CDR3 coding DNA: TGTGCCAGCCGACGAGGAAGCGGGAACTATGGCTACACCTTC.

CDR3 bases: TGTGCCAGCTCACCCTCGGGGTCTAACTATGGCTACACCTTC. It encodes CASSPSGSNYGYTF. The J gene is TRBJ1-2, the V gene TRBV18; D ambiguous. With 3 bases removed from V and 0 bases from J, the gap between germline ends came to 8 bases. CDR3 length: 14 amino acids. The germline gives CDR1 KGHSH, CDR2 LQKENI.

V usage is TRBV29-1 and J usage is TRBJ2-7, with a possible D match to TRBD1 (5 bases). Germline V gene lookup returns CDR1 SQVTM and CDR2 ANQGSEA. The CDR3 spans 12 residues. Trimming took off 3 bases at V and 3 bases at J, with 9 bases between the two ends. DNA for the CDR3: TGCAGCGTTGACAGGGTTTGCTACGAGCAGTACTTC. Its translation: CSVDRVCYEQYF.

The chain links TRBV4-1 to TRBJ1-5; D perhaps matches TRBD1 (5 bases). Trimming removed 0 bases at V and 5 bases at J, with 17 bases between. In germline, CDR1 is MGHRA, CDR2 YSYEKL. The CDR3 has 17 residues. This chain's CDR3 is CASSQEGLEGYDQPQHF. The DNA of the CDR3 is TGCGCCAGCAGCCAAGAGGGATTGGAGGGGTACGATCAGCCCCAGCATTTT.

The J gene is TRBJ2-7, the V gene TRBV6-5, with 10 nucleotides matching TRBD2. The CDR3 is 13 residues long. The V gene end was trimmed by 5 bases and the J gene end by 3 bases; junction bases not matched to a gene: 1. CDR1 is MNHEY and CDR2 is SVGAGI in the germline V gene. In DNA, the CDR3 is TGTGCCAGCAGTAGACTAGCGGGCTACGAGCAGTACTTC. Translating it yields CASSRLAGYEQYF.

V and J are TRBV5-1 and TRBJ1-2, with D perhaps matching TRBD1 (6 bases). The germline V and J ends were trimmed by 4 bases and 2 bases, with 12 bases remaining between them. Germline V CDR1 and CDR2: SGHRS, YFSETQ. The CDR3 consists of 14 residues. The CDR3 protein is CASSPRQANYGYTF. In DNA form, the CDR3 reads TGCGCCAGCAGCCCAAGACAGGCCAACTATGGCTACACCTTC.

The V call is TRBV28, the J call TRBJ2-5, with D hard to call. The CDR3 is made up of 14 amino acids. Germline CDR1 reads MDHEN; CDR2 reads SYDVKM. V shed 5 bases and J shed 5 bases, with 15 bases lying between them. In DNA, the CDR3 is TGTGCCAGCAGTGATCATGTCGTCGAGGAGACCCAGTACTTC. It is translated as CASSDHVVEETQYF.

The chain uses TRBV7-9 and TRBJ1-4, with D tentatively TRBD1 (5 bases). The CDR3 is made up of 16 amino acids. V dropped 5 bases and J dropped 0 bases, with 13 bases sitting between them. Germline CDR1 is SEHNR and CDR2 is FQNEAQ (reference sequence). The CDR3 reads CASSSAQGATNEKLFF. CDR3 sequence (DNA): TGTGCCAGCAGCAGCGCGCAGGGTGCAACTAATGAAAAACTGTTTTTT.

The V call is TRBV10-3, the J call TRBJ1-2; D gene ambiguous. CDR1 and CDR2 (germline): ENHRY, SYGVKD. Trimming left V 2 bases short and J 11 bases short, with 18 bases between. The length of the CDR3 is 14 residues. CDR3 DNA: TGTGCCATCAGTGAGGTTACGGTCACGATGGGGTACACCTTC. It codes for CAISEVTVTMGYTF.

CDR3 sequence: CASSYATGGLETQYF. The CDR3 region has the DNA TGTGCCAGCAGTTACGCGACAGGGGGTCTAGAGACCCAGTACTTC. The J gene is TRBJ2-5, the V gene TRBV6-5, with 9 bases aligning to TRBD1. The J segment lost 4 bases and the V segment lost 2 bases, leaving 5 bases of the junction unmatched. CDR1 and CDR2 (germline): MNHEY, SVGAGI. The CDR3 contains 15 residues.